The clone carrying this T cell receptor (beta chain) turned up a few times. Its antigen is undetermined. These data come from a study of early T cells in non-severe SARS-CoV-2 infection. TCRdb reanalysed the 5' RACE reads using MiXCR and keeps one entry per CDR3 protein. The sample has fewer than 35,000 distinct CDR3 sequences, under 6.5% seen once. Germline loops: CDR1 SEHNR, CDR2 FQNEAQ (reference sequence). This CDR3 comprises 12 residues. The ends were cut back, 5 bases at V and 8 bases at J, with 10 bases in the middle. Overall study findings and caveats: VDJdb matching favored anti-spike CD8 responses, missing private and CD4 specificities.

Sequences were obtained from whole blood. The chain carries TRBV7-9 and TRBJ2-1; D ambiguous. The receptor comes from an adult who was a healthcare worker with PCR-confirmed SARS-CoV-2 infection or an uninfected control (not recorded which). CDR3 amino acids: CASSRQNYEQFF. For the CDR3, the DNA is TGTGCCAGCAGCCGACAAAACTATGAGCAGTTCTTC.